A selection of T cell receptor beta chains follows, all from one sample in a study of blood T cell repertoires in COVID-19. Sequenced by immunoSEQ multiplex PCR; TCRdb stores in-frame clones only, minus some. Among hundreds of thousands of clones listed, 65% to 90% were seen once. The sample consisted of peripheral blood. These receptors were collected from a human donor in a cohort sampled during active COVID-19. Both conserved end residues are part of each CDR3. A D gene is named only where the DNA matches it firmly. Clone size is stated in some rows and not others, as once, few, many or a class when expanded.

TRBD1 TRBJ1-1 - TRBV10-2 CASSEGRGLTEAFF TGCGCCAGCAGTGAGGGCAGGGGGCTGACTGAAGCTTTCTTT
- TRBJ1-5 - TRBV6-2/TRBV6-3 CASSLTGGPSSNQPQHF TGTGCCAGCAGCCTTACGGGGGGTCCCAGTAGCAATCAGCCCCAGCATTTT
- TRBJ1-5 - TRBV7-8 CASSNYAGKLNQPQHF TGTGCCAGCAGCAATTACGCAGGGAAACTCAATCAGCCCCAGCATTTT
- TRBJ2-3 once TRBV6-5 CASQTSGADTQYF TGTGCCAGCCAAACGTCCGGGGCAGATACGCAGTATTTT
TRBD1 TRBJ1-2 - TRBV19 CASRIPGQGGYTF TGTGCCAGTAGGATACCGGGACAGGGTGGCTACACCTTC
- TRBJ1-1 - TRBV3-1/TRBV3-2 CASSHQMGTGTNPNTEAFF TGTGCCAGCAGCCATCAAATGGGAACAGGGACAAACCCGAACACTGAAGCTTTCTTT
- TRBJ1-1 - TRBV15 CATSRDLVADEAFF TGTGCCACCAGCAGAGATTTAGTTGCGGATGAAGCTTTCTTT
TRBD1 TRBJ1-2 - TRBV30 CAREDRGTYGYTF TGTGCCCGCGAGGACAGGGGAACATATGGCTACACCTTC
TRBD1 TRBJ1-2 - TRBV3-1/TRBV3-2 CASSPRGQGGYGYTF TGTGCCAGCAGCCCTCGCGGACAGGGAGGCTATGGCTACACCTTC
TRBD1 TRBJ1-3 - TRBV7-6 CATLDRGLFSGNTIYF TGTGCCACCTTGGACAGGGGGCTTTTCTCTGGAAACACCATATATTTT
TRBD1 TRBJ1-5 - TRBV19 CASSKGQSQHF TGTGCCAGTAGTAAGGGACAGTCCCAGCATTTT
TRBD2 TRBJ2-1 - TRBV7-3 CASSFSSGAYNEQFF TGTGCCAGCAGCTTCTCCAGCGGGGCCTACAATGAGCAGTTCTTC
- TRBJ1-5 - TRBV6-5 CASSPQLRGQPQHF TGTGCCAGCAGCCCCCAATTGCGAGGTCAGCCCCAGCATTTT
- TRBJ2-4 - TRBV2 CASSQRGTGDGIQYF TGTGCCAGCAGTCAAAGGGGTACGGGGGACGGCATTCAGTACTTC
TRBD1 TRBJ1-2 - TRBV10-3 CAAAPRTGTDYGYTF TGTGCCGCCGCCCCTCGGACAGGGACAGACTATGGCTACACCTTC
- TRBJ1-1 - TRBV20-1 CSASPNRATEAFF TGCAGTGCTAGTCCGAACAGGGCCACTGAAGCTTTCTTT
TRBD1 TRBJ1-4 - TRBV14 CASSRGQAGANEKLFF TGTGCCAGCAGCCGGGGACAGGCCGGGGCTAATGAAAAACTGTTTTTT
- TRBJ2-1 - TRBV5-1 CASSLGSSYNEQFF TGCGCCAGCAGCTTGGGCAGCTCCTACAATGAGCAGTTCTTC
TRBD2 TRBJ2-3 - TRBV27 CASSLYFNPGGAGDTQYF TGTGCCAGCAGTTTATATTTCAATCCGGGGGGGGCGGGAGATACGCAGTATTTT
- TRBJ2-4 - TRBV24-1 CATSATGNKNIQYF TGTGCCACCAGTGCTACAGGGAACAAAAACATTCAGTACTTC
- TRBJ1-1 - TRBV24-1 CATSAQGVGAEAFF TGTGCCACCAGTGCTCAGGGTGTGGGCGCTGAAGCTTTCTTT
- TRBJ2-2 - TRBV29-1 CSVEDLSRKNTGELFF TGCAGCGTTGAAGACTTGAGCAGGAAGAACACCGGGGAGCTGTTTTTT
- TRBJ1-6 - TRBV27 CASSSRSGAAYNSPLHF TGTGCCAGCAGCTCTCGTAGTGGGGCTGCCTATAATTCACCCCTCCACTTT
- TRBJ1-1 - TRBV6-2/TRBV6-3 CASSYAGTQITEAFF TGTGCCAGCAGTTACGCGGGGACTCAGATCACTGAAGCTTTCTTT
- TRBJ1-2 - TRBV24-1 CATSESNRDGYTF TGTGCCACCAGTGAGTCCAACAGGGACGGCTACACCTTC
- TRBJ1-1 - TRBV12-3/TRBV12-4 CASSLEAGGRAFF TGTGCCAGCAGTTTAGAGGCCGGGGGGAGAGCTTTCTTT
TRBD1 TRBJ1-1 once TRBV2 CASSALQGANTEAFF TGTGCCAGCAGTGCACTACAGGGGGCTAACACTGAAGCTTTCTTT